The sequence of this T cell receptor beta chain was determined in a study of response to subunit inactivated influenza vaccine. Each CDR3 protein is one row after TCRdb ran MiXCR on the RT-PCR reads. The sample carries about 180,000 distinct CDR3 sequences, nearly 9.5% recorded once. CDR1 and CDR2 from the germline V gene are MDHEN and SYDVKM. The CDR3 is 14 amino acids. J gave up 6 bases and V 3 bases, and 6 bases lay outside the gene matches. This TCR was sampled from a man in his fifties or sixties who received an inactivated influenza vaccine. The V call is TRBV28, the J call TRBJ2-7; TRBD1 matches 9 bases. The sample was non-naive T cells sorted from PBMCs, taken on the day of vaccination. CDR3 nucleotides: TGTGCCAGCAGTTTGGGGGACAGGGATGGCGAGCAGTACTTC. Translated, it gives CASSLGDRDGEQYF.